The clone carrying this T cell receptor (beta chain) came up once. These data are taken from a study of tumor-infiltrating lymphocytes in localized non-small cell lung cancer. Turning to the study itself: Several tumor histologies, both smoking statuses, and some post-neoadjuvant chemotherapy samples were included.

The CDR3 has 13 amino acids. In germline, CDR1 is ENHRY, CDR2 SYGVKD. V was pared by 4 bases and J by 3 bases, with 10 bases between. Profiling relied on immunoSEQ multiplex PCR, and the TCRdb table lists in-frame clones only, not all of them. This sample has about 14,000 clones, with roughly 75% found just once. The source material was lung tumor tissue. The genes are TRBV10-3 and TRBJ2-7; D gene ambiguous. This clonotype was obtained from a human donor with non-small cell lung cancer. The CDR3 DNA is TGTGCCATCAGTGGTCAATCCCTCTACGAGCAGTACTTC. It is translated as CAISGQSLYEQYF.